This T cell receptor beta chain was identified during a study of blood T cell repertoires in COVID-19. Germline V lookup: CDR1 SGHTA, CDR2 FQGNSA. V lost 5 bases, J lost 5 bases, and 8 bases stayed unmatched. The CDR3 loop spans 16 amino acids. This clone was recorded only once. TCRdb's table, derived via immunoSEQ multiplex PCR, lists solely in-frame clones and lacks some. The table includes roughly 82,000 clones, around 82% detected once. The rearrangement joins TRBV7-2 to TRBJ2-7, with 14 bases aligning to TRBD2. This TCR was sampled from a man aged 60 to 75 with acute or convalescent COVID-19. Sequenced input: peripheral blood. CDR3 DNA sequence: TGTGCCAGCAGCAAGGAGGGGACTAGCGGGGGTCACGAGCAGTACTTC. Its protein is CASSKEGTSGGHEQYF.